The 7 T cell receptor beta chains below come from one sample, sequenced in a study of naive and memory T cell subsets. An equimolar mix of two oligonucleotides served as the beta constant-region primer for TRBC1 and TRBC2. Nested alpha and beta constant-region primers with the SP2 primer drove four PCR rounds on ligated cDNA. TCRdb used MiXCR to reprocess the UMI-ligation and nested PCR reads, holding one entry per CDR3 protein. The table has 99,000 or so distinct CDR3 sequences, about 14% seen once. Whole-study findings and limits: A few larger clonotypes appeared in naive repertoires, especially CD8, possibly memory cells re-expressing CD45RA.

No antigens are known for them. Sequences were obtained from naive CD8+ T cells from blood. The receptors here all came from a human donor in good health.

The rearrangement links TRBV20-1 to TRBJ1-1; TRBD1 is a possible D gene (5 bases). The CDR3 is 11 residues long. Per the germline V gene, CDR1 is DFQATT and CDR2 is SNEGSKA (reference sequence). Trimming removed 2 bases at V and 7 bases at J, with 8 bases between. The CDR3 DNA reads TGCAGTGCTAGACGACAGCGTGAAGCTTTCTTT. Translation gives CSARRQREAFF.

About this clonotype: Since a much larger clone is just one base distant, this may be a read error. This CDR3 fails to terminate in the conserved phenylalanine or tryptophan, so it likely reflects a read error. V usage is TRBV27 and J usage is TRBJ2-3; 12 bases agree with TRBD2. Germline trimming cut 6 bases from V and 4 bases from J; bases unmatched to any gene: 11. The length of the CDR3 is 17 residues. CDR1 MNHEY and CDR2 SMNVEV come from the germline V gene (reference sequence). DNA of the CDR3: TGTGCCAGCAGCCAAACCGGGACTAGCGGGCGTCCAGATACGCAGTATTAT. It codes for CASSQTGTSGRPDTQYY.

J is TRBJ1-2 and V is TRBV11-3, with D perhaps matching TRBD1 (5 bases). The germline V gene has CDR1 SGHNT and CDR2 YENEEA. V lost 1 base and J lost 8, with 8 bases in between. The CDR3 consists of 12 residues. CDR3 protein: CASSLVGAGYTF. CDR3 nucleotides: TGTGCCAGCAGCTTAGTCGGGGCGGGCTACACCTTC.

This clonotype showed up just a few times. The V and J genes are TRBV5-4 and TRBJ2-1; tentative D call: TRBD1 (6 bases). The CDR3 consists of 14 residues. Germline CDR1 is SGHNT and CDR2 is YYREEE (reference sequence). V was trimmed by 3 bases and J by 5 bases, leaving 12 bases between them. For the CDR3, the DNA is TGTGCCAGCAGCTCACCCCGGGACAACAATGAGCAGTTCTTC. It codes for CASSSPRDNNEQFF.

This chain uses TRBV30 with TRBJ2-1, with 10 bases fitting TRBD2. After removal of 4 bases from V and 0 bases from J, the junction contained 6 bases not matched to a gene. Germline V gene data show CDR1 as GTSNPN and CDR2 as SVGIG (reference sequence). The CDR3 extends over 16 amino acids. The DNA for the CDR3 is TGTGCCTGGACCGGACTAGCGGCCGGCTCCTACAATGAGCAGTTCTTC. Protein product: CAWTGLAAGSYNEQFF.

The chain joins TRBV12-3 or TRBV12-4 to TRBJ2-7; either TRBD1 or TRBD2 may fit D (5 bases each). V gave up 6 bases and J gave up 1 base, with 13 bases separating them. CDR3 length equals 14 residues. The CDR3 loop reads CASSDRDRSYEQYF. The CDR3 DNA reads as TGTGCCAGCAGCGACCGGGACCGATCCTACGAGCAGTACTTC.

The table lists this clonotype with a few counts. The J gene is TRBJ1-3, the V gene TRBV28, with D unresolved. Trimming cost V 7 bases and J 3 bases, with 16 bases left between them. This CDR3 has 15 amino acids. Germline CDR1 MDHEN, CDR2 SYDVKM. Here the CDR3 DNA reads TGTGCCAGCACCGGCGGAGCAACCCGTGGAAACACCATATATTTT. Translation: CASTGGATRGNTIYF.